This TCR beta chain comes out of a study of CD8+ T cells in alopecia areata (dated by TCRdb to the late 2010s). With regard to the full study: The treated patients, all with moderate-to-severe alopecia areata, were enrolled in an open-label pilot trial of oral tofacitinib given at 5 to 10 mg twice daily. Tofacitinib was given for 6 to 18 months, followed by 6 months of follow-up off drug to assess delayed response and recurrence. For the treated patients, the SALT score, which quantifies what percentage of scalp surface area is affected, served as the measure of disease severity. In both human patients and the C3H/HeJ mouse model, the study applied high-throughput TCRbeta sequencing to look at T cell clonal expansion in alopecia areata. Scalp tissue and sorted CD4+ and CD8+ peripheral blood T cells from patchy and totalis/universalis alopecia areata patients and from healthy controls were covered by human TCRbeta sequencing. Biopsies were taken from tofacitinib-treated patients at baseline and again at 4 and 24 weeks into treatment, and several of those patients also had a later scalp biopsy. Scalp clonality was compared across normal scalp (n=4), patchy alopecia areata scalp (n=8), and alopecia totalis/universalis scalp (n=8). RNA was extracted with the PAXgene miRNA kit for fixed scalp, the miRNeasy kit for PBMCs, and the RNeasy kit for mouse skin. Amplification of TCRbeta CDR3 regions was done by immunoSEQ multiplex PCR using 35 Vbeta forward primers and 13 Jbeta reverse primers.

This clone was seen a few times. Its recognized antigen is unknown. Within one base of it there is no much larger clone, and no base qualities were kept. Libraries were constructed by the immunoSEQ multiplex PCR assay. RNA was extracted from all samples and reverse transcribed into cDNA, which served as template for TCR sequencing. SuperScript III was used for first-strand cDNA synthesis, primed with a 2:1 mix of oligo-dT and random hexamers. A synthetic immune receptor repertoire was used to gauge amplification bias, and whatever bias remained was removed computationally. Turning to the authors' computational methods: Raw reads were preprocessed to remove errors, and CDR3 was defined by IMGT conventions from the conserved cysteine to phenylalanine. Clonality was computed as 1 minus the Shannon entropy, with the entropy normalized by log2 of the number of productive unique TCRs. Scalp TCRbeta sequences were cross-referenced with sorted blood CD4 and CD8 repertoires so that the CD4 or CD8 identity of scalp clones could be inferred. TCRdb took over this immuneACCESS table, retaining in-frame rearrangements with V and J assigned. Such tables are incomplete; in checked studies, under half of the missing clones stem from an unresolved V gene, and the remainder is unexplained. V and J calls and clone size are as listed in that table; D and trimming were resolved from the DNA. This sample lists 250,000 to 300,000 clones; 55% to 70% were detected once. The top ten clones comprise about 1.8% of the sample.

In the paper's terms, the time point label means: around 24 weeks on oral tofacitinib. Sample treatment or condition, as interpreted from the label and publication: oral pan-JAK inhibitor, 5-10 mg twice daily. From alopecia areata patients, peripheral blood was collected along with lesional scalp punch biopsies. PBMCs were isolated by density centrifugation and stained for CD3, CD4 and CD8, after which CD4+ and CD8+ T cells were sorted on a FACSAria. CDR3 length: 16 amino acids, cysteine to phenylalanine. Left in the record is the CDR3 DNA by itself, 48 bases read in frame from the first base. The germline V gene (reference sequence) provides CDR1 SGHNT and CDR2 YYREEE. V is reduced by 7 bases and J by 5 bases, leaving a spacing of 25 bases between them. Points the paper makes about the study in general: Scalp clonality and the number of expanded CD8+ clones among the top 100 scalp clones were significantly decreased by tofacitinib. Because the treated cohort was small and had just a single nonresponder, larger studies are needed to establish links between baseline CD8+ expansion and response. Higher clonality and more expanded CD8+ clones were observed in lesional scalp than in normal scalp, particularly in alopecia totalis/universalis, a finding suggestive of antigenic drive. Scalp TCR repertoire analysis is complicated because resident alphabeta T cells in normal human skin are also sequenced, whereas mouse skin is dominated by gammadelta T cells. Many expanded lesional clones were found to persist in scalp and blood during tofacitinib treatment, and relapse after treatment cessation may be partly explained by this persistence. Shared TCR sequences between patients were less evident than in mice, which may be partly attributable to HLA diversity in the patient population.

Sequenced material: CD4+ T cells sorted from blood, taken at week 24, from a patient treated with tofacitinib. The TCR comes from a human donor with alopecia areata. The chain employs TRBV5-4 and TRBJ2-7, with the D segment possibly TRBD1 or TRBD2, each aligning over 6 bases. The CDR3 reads CASRSNPVGGMHEQYF. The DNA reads TGTGCCAGCCGAAGCAACCCGGTGGGGGGCATGCACGAGCAGTACTTC.